The clone carrying this TCR beta chain was picked up a small number of times. This record comes from a study of CD4 and CD8 cells across lung adenocarcinoma regions. The CDR3 length is 19 residues. V gave up 0 bases and J gave up 0 bases; unmatched junction bases: 14. Germline CDR1 is SGHKS and CDR2 is YYEKEE (reference sequence). From the PCR reads, TCRdb called clonotypes with MiXCR, one entry per CDR3 protein. The data hold roughly 24,000 distinct CDR3 sequences, with around 52% observed a single time. The sequence came from a male donor with lung adenocarcinoma. The CD4 and CD8 labels of this study may be unreliable. The chain couples TRBV5-5 to TRBJ2-7; 8 bases align to TRBD2. Sequencing was done on a sample of CD4+ T cells from the center of a lung tumor. The CDR3 loop is CASSLAGNGGLVISYEQYF. Written as DNA, the CDR3 is TGTGCCAGCAGCTTGGCCGGGAACGGGGGACTAGTGATCTCCTACGAGCAGTACTTC.